Presented here are 13 T cell receptor beta chains from one specimen sequenced in a study of neurological immune-mediated disorders. TCRdb called the 5' RACE reads again in MiXCR, with one record for every CDR3 protein. The sample carries 84,000 or so distinct CDR3 sequences, 3.5% to 4.5% recorded once. As to time point: longitudinal time-point 3. The sample taken for sequencing was PBMCs. The receptors were gathered from a woman aged 60-75 years with multiple sclerosis.

In this sample, this clonotype turned up many times. The chain is built from TRBV5-1 and TRBJ2-5, with 8 positions matching TRBD2. The CDR3 runs 16 residues. The V segment lost 3 bases and the J segment 2 bases; nucleotides outside the gene matches: 9. Germline assignment: CDR1 SGHRS and CDR2 YFSETQ. For the CDR3, the DNA is TGCGCCAGCAGCTCCGGGGGGGCTGGGGGACAAGAGACCCAGTACTTC. This sequence encodes CASSSGGAGGQETQYF.

This clonotype was seen at least ten times. This chain uses TRBV5-1 with TRBJ2-3, with D possibly TRBD1 on 5 matching bases. Germline V gives CDR1 SGHRS, CDR2 YFSETQ. Trimming pared 0 bases from V and 3 bases from J, leaving 11 bases between. CDR3 length: 15 amino acids. The CDR3 nucleotides read TGCGCCAGCAGCTTGGAGGCAGGGCAAACAGATACGCAGTATTTT. It yields the protein CASSLEAGQTDTQYF. Looking up the rest from reference TRBV5-1 and TRBJ2-3 gives the full variable domain: KAGVTQTPRYLIKTRGQQVTLSCSPISGHRSVSWYQQTPGQGLQFLFEYFSETQRNKGNFPGRFSGRQFSNSRSEMNVSTLELGDSALYLCASSLEAGQTDTQYFGPGTRLTVL.

This clonotype was detected a few times. The chain is built from TRBV27 and TRBJ1-1; the D gene is possibly TRBD1 (5 bases). CDR1 is MNHEY and CDR2 is SMNVEV in the germline V gene (reference sequence). The CDR3 is 17 amino acids. Trimming stripped 6 bases from V and 0 bases from J, with 20 bases between. The CDR3 loop reads CASSPLAGRSMNTEAFF. CDR3 DNA: TGTGCCAGCAGCCCCCTGGCAGGGAGATCCATGAACACTGAAGCTTTCTTT.

Concerning this clonotype: The junction and the germline gene differ at one end; a read error may be behind it. The chain is built from TRBV9 and TRBJ2-2; D ambiguous. Germline V gives CDR1 SGDLS, CDR2 YYNGEE. This CDR3 contains 15 residues. The CDR3 nucleotides read TGTGTCAGCAGCGTTCCAAGAGGTGACACCGGGGAGCTGTTTTTT. Residues: CVSSVPRGDTGELFF.

This clonotype was seen ten or more times. The gene calls are TRBV5-1 and TRBJ2-5; D remains ambiguous. The CDR3 is 13 residues long. Germline-derived CDR1 and CDR2 are SGHRS and YFSETQ. Trimming shortened V by 3 bases and J by 5 bases, and 11 bases separated the two germline ends. The DNA of the CDR3 is TGCGCCAGCAGCTCCGAACGAGCGGAGACCCAGTACTTC. This gives the protein CASSSERAETQYF.

This clonotype was counted many times. The chain joins TRBV4-1 to TRBJ1-5; 7 bases agree with TRBD1. This CDR3 is built from 18 residues. V lost 1 base, J lost 0 bases, and 9 bases stayed unmatched. Looked up from germline, CDR1 is MGHRA and CDR2 is YSYEKL. CDR3 coding DNA: TGCGCCAGCAGCCAAGGACCCCGGGACAGCTATAGCAATCAGCCCCAGCATTTT. Translating it yields CASSQGPRDSYSNQPQHF.

This clonotype has a count of ten or more. CDR3 nucleotide sequence: TGTGCCAGCAGTACCGGGACAAGATACAATGAGCAGTTCTTC. Encoded protein: CASSTGTRYNEQFF. This chain joins TRBV28 and TRBJ2-1; D might be TRBD1 (6 bases). This CDR3 is 14 amino acids long. V was clipped by 5 bases and J by 4 bases, with 12 bases between them. Germline CDR1 and CDR2: MDHEN and SYDVKM.

This clonotype was picked up many times. This chain joins TRBV6-5 and TRBJ2-3; 12 nucleotides line up with TRBD2. Germline CDR1 reads MNHEY; CDR2 reads SVGAGI. The CDR3 length is 17 residues. V gave up 0 bases and J gave up 6 bases; unmatched junction bases: 7. CDR3 coding DNA: TGTGCCAGCAGTTACTCGAAGCTAGCGGGGGGGCCGGATACGCAGTATTTT. Translated, it gives CASSYSKLAGGPDTQYF.

This clonotype was detected ten times or more. This chain joins TRBV15 and TRBJ2-6; 14 bases align to TRBD2. J was trimmed by 0 bases and V by 5 bases; bases with no gene match: 0. CDR3 length equals 17 residues. CDR1 LNHNV and CDR2 YYDKDF come from the germline V gene (reference sequence). The CDR3 loop reads CATSGLAGGSGANVLTF. The CDR3, as DNA: TGTGCCACCAGCGGACTAGCGGGGGGCTCTGGGGCCAACGTCCTGACTTTC.

This clonotype was seen at least ten times. The rearrangement uses TRBV5-1 and TRBJ1-2; TRBD1 is a possible D gene (5 bases). Deletions cut 4 bases from V and 8 bases from J, with 15 bases between. Germline assignment: CDR1 SGHRS and CDR2 YFSETQ. CDR3 length equals 13 residues. CDR3 in DNA: TGCGCCAGCAGCGCGGGACCCTCGGGGGGCTACACCTTC. It codes for CASSAGPSGGYTF.

This clonotype was counted at least ten times. This rearrangement joins TRBV5-1 to TRBJ1-4, with TRBD1 matching over 7 bases. Germline CDR1 reads SGHRS; CDR2 reads YFSETQ. The CDR3 has 20 residues. With V trimmed by 1 base and J by 0 bases, 15 bases remained unmatched. CDR3 region: CASSLTLNDRVSSTNEKLFF. Written as DNA, the CDR3 is TGCGCCAGCAGCTTGACCCTCAACGACAGGGTATCTTCAACTAATGAAAAACTGTTTTTT.

This clonotype was counted many times. The V gene is TRBV6-5, the J gene TRBJ2-5; tentatively, D is TRBD2 (5 bases). The CDR3 has 16 residues. V lost 6 bases, J lost 4 bases, and 21 bases lay in between. Per the germline V gene, CDR1 is MNHEY and CDR2 is SVGAGI. CDR3: CASRYGSGIARETQYF. The DNA of the CDR3 is TGTGCCAGCAGATACGGGTCGGGGATAGCCCGAGAGACCCAGTACTTC.

This clonotype has ten or more counts. V gene TRBV15 combines with J gene TRBJ1-4; possibly TRBD1 for D (5 bases). The CDR3 spans 15 residues. V was trimmed by 0 bases and J by 4 bases, leaving 9 bases between them. Per germline, CDR1 LNHNV and CDR2 YYDKDF (reference sequence). The CDR3 spells CATSRDQGINEKLFF. The CDR3 region has the DNA TGTGCCACCAGCAGAGATCAGGGAATTAATGAAAAACTGTTTTTT. Looking up the rest from reference TRBV15 and TRBJ1-4 gives the full variable domain: DAMVIQNPRYQVTQFGKPVTLSCSQTLNHNVMYWYQQKSSQAPKLLFHYYDKDFNNEADTPDNFQSRRPNTSFCFLDIRSPGLGDTAMYLCATSRDQGINEKLFFGSGTQLSVL.